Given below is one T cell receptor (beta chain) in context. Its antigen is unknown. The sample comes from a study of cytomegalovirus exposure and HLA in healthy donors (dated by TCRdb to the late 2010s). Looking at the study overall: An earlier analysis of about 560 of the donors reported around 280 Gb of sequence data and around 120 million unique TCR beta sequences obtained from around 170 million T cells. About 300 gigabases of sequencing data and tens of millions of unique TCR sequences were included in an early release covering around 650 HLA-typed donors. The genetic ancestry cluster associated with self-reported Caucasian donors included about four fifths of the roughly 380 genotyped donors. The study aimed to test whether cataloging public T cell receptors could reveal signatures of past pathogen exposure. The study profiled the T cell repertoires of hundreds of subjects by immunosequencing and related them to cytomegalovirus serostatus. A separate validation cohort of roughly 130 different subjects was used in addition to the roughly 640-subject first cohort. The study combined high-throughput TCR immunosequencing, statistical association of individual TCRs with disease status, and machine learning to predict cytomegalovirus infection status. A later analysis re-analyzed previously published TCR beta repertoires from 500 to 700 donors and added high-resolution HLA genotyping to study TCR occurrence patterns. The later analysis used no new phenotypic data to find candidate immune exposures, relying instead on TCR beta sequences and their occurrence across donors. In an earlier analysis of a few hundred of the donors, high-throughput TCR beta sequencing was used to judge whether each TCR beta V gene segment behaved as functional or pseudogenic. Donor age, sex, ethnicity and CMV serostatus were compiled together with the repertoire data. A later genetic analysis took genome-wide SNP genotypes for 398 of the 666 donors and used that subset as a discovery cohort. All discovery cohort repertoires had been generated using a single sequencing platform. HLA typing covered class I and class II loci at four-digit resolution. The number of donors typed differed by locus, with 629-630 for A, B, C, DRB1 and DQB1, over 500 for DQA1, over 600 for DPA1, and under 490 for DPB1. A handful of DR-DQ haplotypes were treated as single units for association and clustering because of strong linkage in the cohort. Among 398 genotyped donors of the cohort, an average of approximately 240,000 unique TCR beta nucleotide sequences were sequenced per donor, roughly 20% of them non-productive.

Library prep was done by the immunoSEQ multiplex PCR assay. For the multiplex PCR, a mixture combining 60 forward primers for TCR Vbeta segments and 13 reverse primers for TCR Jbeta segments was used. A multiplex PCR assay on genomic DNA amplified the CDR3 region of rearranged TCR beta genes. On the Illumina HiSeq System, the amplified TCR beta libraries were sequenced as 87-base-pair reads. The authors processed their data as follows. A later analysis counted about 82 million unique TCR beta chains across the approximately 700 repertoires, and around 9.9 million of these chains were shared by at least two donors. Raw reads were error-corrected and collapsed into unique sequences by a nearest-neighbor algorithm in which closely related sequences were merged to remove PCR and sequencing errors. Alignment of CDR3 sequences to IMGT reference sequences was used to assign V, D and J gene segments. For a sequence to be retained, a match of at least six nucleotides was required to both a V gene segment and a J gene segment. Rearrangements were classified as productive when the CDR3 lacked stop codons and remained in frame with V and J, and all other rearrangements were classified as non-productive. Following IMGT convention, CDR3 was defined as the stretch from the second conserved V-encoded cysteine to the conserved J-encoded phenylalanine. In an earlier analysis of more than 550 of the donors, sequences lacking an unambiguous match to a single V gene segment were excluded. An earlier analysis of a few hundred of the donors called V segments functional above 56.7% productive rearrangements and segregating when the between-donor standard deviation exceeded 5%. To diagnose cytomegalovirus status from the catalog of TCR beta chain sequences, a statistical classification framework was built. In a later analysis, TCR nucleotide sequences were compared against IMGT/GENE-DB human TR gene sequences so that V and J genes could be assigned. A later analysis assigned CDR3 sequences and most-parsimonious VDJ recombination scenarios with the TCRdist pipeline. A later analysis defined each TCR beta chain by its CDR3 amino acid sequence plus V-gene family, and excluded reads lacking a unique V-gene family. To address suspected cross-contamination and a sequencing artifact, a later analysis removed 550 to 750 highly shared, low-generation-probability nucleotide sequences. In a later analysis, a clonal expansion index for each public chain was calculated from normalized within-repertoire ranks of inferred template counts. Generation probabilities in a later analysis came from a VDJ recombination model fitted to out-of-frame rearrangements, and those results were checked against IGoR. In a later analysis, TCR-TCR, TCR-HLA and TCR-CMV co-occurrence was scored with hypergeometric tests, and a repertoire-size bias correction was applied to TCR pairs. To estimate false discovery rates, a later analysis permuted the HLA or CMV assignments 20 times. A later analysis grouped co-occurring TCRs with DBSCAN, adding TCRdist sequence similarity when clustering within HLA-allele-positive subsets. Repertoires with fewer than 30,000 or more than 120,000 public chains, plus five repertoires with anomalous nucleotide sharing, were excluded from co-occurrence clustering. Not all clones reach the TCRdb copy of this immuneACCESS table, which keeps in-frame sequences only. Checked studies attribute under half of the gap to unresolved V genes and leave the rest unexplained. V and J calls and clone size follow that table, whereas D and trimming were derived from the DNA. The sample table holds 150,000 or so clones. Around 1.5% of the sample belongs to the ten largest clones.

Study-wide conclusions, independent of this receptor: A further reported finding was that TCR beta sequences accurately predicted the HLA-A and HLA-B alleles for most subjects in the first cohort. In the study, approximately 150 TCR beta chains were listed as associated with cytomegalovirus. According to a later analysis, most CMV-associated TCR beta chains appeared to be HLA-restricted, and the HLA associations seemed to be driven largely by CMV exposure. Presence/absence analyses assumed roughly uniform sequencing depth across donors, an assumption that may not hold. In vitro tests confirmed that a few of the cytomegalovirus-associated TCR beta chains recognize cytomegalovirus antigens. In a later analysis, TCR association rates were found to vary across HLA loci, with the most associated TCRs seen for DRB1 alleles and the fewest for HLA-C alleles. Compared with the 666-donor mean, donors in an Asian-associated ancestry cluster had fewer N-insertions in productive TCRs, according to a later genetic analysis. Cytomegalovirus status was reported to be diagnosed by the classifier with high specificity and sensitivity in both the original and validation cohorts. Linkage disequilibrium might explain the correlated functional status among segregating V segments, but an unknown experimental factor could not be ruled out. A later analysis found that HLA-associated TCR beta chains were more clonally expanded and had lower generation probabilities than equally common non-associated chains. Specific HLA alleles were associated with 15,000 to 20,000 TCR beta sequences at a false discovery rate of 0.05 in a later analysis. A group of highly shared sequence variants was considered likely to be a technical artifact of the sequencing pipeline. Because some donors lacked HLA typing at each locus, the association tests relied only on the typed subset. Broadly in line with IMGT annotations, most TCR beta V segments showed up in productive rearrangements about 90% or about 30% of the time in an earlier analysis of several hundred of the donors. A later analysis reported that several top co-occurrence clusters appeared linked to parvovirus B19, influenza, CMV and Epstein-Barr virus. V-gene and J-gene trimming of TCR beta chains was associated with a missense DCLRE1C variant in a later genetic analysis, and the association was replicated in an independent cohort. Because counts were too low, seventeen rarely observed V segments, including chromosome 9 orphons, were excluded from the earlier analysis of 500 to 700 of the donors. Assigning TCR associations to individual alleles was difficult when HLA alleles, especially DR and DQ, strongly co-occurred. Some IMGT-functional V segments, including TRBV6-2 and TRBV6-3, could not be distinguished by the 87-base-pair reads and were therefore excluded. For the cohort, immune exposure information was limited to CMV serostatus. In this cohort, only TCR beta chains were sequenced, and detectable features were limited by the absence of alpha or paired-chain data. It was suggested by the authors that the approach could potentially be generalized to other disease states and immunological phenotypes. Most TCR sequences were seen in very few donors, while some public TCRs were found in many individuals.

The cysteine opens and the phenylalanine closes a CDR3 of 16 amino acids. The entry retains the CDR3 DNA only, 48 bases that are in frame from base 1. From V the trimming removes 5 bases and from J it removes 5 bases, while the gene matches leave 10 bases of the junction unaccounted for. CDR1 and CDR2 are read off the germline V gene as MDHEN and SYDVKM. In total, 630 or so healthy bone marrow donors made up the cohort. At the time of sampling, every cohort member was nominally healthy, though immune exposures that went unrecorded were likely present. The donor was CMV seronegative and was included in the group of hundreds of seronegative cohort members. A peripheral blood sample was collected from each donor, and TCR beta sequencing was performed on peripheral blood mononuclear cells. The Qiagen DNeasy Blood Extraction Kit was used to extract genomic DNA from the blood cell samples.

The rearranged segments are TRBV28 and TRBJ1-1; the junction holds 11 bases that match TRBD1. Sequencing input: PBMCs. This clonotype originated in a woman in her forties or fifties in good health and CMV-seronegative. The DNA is TGTGCCAGCAGTCCATCGGGACAGGGGGGGAGGACTGAAGCTTTCTTT. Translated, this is CASSPSGQGGRTEAFF. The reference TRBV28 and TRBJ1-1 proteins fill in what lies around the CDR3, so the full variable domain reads DVKVTQSSRYLVKRTGEKVFLECVQDMDHENMFWYRQDPGLGLRLIYFSYDVKMKEKGDIPEGYSVSREKKERFSLILESASTNQTSMYLCASSPSGQGGRTEAFFGQGTRLTVV.